One and the same sample provided the 17 T cell receptor beta chains below, sequenced in a study of OX40 agonist ivuxolimab in advanced cancers. TCRdb's copy holds only in-frame clones and misses some; the assay was immunoSEQ multiplex PCR. The repertoire consists of approximately 70,000 clones, with 80% to 90% occurring once and the leading ten covering around 2%. The starting material was CD4+ or CD8+ T cells sorted from blood, obtained in a trial of the OX40 agonist ivuxolimab. Receptors were obtained from an adult with an advanced solid tumor such as melanoma, head and neck, liver or kidney cancer.

The chain combines TRBV10-1 with TRBJ2-3; D call uncertain. The CDR3 runs to 15 residues. Trimming removed 3 bases at V and 2 bases at J, with 12 bases between. Germline assignment: CDR1 WNHNN and CDR2 SYGVQD (reference sequence). The CDR3 nucleotides are TGCGCCAGCAGTGACTCGCCAGGATCCACAGATACGCAGTATTTT. Translation: CASSDSPGSTDTQYF.

This chain links TRBV2 with TRBJ1-1, with 9 bases fitting TRBD1. CDR1 and CDR2 (germline): SNHLY, FYNNEI. There are 17 residues in the CDR3. V gave up 6 bases and J gave up 5 bases; unmatched junction bases: 16. This CDR3 reads CASRATSQGAFDTEAFF. CDR3 in DNA: TGTGCCAGCAGAGCAACCTCACAGGGGGCGTTTGATACTGAAGCTTTCTTT.

The rearrangement uses TRBV4-2 and TRBJ2-2; D is perhaps TRBD1 (6 bases). This CDR3 has 15 residues. Trimming stripped 4 bases from V and 1 base from J, with 10 bases between. Per germline, CDR1 LGHNA and CDR2 YNFKEQ. DNA of the CDR3: TGTGCCAGCAGCCGATCGGGACAGAACACCGGGGAGCTGTTTTTT. Translated, it gives CASSRSGQNTGELFF.

This clone was seen just once. This rearrangement joins TRBV4-2 to TRBJ2-5; 7 bases fit TRBD2. Per the germline V gene, CDR1 is LGHNA and CDR2 is YNFKEQ. The CDR3 runs to 17 residues. The V gene end was trimmed by 0 bases and the J gene end by 1 base; junction bases not matched to a gene: 8. The CDR3 sequence is CASSQEGLAAFQETQYF. The CDR3 nucleotides read TGTGCCAGCAGCCAAGAGGGGCTAGCGGCTTTCCAAGAGACCCAGTACTTC.

In DNA form, the CDR3 reads TGTGCCACCAGCAGAGATCTCCCCCTAGGGTTCGAGCAGTACTTC. Its protein is CATSRDLPLGFEQYF. The rearrangement joins TRBV15 to TRBJ2-7; D remains unclear. From germline, CDR1 is LNHNV and CDR2 YYDKDF (reference sequence). This CDR3 spans 15 amino acids. V lost 0 bases and J 6 bases, leaving 15 bases between the germline ends.

J is TRBJ1-1 and V is TRBV5-6, with D tentatively TRBD1 (5 bases). The V end was cut by 4 bases, the J end by 2 bases, with 12 bases between. Germline V lookup: CDR1 SGHDT, CDR2 YYEEEE. The CDR3 runs 14 residues. The CDR3 reads CASSIWGRNTEAFF. The CDR3 region has the DNA TGTGCCAGCAGCATATGGGGCCGTAACACTGAAGCTTTCTTT.

This clone showed up just once. The rearrangement joins TRBV6-5 to TRBJ2-7, with 7 bases matching TRBD2. The germline V gene encodes CDR1 MNHEY and CDR2 SVGAGI. The length of the CDR3 is 13 residues. Trimming removed 6 bases from V and 0 bases from J; junction bases left unmatched: 2. The CDR3 is CASRRTSSYEQYF. The CDR3 DNA sequence: TGTGCCAGCAGACGGACTAGCTCCTACGAGCAGTACTTC.

This rearrangement joins TRBV18 to TRBJ1-2, with TRBD1 identical over 9 bases. The CDR3 contains 16 residues. J was trimmed by 4 bases and V by 0 bases; bases with no gene match: 6. Germline V gene data show CDR1 as KGHSH and CDR2 as LQKENI. CDR3 nucleotide sequence: TGTGCCAGCTCACCACCGGGGGGACAGGGCATCTATGGCTACACCTTC. This gives the protein CASSPPGGQGIYGYTF.

This chain links TRBV5-4 with TRBJ2-1, with 10 bases identical to TRBD2. Trimming cost V 6 bases and J 8 bases; bases outside gene matches: 14. The germline CDR1 and CDR2 sequences are SGHNT and YYREEE (reference sequence). This CDR3 has 16 residues. The CDR3 sequence: CASKELAGAPGDEQFF. CDR3 bases: TGTGCCAGCAAGGAGCTAGCGGGGGCTCCAGGGGATGAGCAGTTCTTC. The full variable domain, in which reference TRBV5-4 and TRBJ2-1 provide the parts outside the CDR3, is ETGVTQSPTHLIKTRGQQVTLRCSSQSGHNTVSWYQQALGQGPQFIFQYYREEENGRGNFPPRFSGLQFPNYSSELNVNALELDDSALYLCASKELAGAPGDEQFFGPGTRLTVL.

The chain is built from TRBV21-1 and TRBJ2-1; the table's D gene call, TRBD2, was not cross checked with the DNA. TRBV21-1 is given as a pseudogene. CDR3 length: 17 amino acids. CDR3 nucleotide sequence: TGTGCCAGCAGCAAAGGTCTTAGTAGCGGGAGTAAGGGTGAGCAGTTCTTC. Amino acids: CASSKGLSSGSKGEQFF.

For this clone: One end of the junction varies from germline; a read error may be responsible. The CDR3 sequence is CASSLGGLDTDTQYF. The CDR3, as DNA: TGTGCTAGCAGCTTAGGAGGACTAGACACAGATACGCAGTATTTT. The genes are TRBV7-7 and TRBJ2-3, with 7 bases matching TRBD2. The germline gives CDR1 SSHAT, CDR2 FNYEAQ (reference sequence). The CDR3 covers 15 residues.

This rearrangement joins TRBV7-9 to TRBJ1-1, with D perhaps TRBD1 (5 bases). Germline CDR1 is SEHNR and CDR2 is FQNEAQ (reference sequence). V gave up 0 bases and J gave up 6 bases, with 8 bases separating them. There are 13 residues in the CDR3. The CDR3 sequence: CASSLARVSEAFF. As DNA, the CDR3 is TGTGCCAGCAGCTTAGCCAGGGTGTCTGAAGCTTTCTTT.

The chain couples TRBV7-2 to TRBJ2-2, with D perhaps matching TRBD2 (6 bases). V lost 2 bases to trimming and J lost 4 bases, with 14 bases between them. The CDR3 is 16 amino acids. Germline V gene lookup returns CDR1 SGHTA and CDR2 FQGNSA. This CDR3 reads CASSLSGGSSTGELFF. CDR3 DNA sequence: TGTGCCAGCAGCTTAAGTGGGGGGTCGTCCACCGGGGAGCTGTTTTTT.

This clone was counted once. The rearrangement links TRBV5-1 to TRBJ1-4; D may be TRBD1 (6 bases). Germline lookup yields CDR1 SGHRS and CDR2 YFSETQ. V was clipped by 4 bases and J by 4 bases, with 14 bases between them. The CDR3 extends over 15 amino acids. CDR3 coding DNA: TGCGCCAGCAGCGCCCCGGGACACAATAATGAAAAACTGTTTTTT. Translation: CASSAPGHNNEKLFF.

V and J are TRBV11-2 and TRBJ2-3, with 12 bases matching TRBD2. After removal of 5 bases from V and 7 bases from J, the junction contained 13 bases not matched to a gene. CDR1 and CDR2 from the germline V gene are SGHAT and FQNNGV. The CDR3 has 17 residues. Here the CDR3 reads CASSPGLAGSERNTQYF. The CDR3 DNA sequence: TGTGCCAGCAGCCCCGGACTAGCGGGGAGTGAGCGTAATACGCAGTATTTT.

This chain connects TRBV23-1 to TRBJ1-2; D unclear. TRBV23-1 is recorded as an ORF, its role being uncertain. Trimming removed 0 bases from V and 8 bases from J, with 7 bases in between. The CDR3 extends over 12 amino acids. CDR3 protein: CASSQSGGGYTF. The DNA for the CDR3 is TGCGCCAGCAGTCAATCGGGAGGGGGCTACACCTTC.

The V call is TRBV5-1, the J call TRBJ2-2; maybe TRBD1 (6 bases). Per germline, CDR1 SGHRS and CDR2 YFSETQ. The CDR3 has 14 amino acids. V shed 3 bases and J shed 5 bases, with 11 bases lying between them. This CDR3 is CASSSGQNTGELFF. In DNA form, the CDR3 reads TGCGCCAGCAGCTCAGGACAGAATACCGGGGAGCTGTTTTTT.